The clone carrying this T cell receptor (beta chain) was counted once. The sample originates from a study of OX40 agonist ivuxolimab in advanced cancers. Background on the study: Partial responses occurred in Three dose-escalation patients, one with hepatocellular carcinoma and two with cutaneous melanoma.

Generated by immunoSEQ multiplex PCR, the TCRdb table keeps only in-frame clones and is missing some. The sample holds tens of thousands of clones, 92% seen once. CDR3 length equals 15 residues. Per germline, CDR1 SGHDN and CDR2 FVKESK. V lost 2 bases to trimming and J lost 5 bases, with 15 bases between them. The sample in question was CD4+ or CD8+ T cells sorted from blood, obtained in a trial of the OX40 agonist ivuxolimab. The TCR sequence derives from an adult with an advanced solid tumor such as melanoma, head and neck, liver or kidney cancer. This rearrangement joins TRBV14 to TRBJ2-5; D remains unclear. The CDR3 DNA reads TGTGCCAGCAGCCAATTGACACGGATGGCGGAGACCCAGTACTTC. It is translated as CASSQLTRMAETQYF.